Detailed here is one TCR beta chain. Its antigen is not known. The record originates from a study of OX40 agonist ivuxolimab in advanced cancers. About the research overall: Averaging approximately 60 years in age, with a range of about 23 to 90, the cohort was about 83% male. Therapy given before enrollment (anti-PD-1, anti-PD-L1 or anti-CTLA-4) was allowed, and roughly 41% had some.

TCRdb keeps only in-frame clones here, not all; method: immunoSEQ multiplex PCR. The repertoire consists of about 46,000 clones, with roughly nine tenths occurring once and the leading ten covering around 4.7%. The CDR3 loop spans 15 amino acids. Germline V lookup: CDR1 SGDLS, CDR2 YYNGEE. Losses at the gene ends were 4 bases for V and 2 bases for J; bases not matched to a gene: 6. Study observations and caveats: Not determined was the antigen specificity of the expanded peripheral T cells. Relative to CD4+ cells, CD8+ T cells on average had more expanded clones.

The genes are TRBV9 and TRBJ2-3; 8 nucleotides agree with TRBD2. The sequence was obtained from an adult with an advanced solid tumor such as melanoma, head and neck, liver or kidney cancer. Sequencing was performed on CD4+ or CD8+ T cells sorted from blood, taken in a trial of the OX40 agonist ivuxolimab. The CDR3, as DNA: TGTGCCAGCAGCTACTATAGCGGGGACACAGATACGCAGTATTTT. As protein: CASSYYSGDTDTQYF.